One sample yielded the 11 T cell receptor beta chains listed below, sequenced in a study of T cell responses to AZD1222 COVID-19 vaccine. Some clones are missing from TCRdb's copy, which holds only in-frame ones; the method was immunoSEQ multiplex PCR. The sample yields tens of thousands of clones, 75% to 85% seen once. Sequenced material: peripheral blood, taken on day 0 of AZD1222 vaccination. The receptors were gathered from an adult in good health.

The rearrangement joins TRBV2 to TRBJ2-7; the D gene is possibly TRBD1 (5 bases). CDR3 size: 13 residues. Trimming removed 7 bases from V and 5 bases from J, with 15 bases in between. Germline CDR1 is SNHLY and CDR2 is FYNNEI. CDR3 bases: TGTGCCAGCACCAGGACACGAGAAAACGAGCAGTACTTC. Translation: CASTRTRENEQYF.

J is TRBJ1-1 and V is TRBV5-1; 7 bases fit TRBD1. This CDR3 spans 14 amino acids. V gave up 4 bases and J gave up 0 bases; unmatched junction bases: 3. Germline V gives CDR1 SGHRS, CDR2 YFSETQ. The CDR3 DNA reads TGCGCCAGCAGCGGGACAGAATTGAACACTGAAGCTTTCTTT. It yields the protein CASSGTELNTEAFF.

The V call is TRBV29-1, the J call TRBJ2-1, with D perhaps TRBD2 (7 bases). The CDR3 spans 13 residues. Trimming removed 8 bases at V and 9 bases at J, with 20 bases between. Germline CDR1 and CDR2: SQVTM and ANQGSEA. The CDR3 DNA reads TGCAGCCCCCGGGTGGGGGGGGGCGGTGAGCAGTTCTTC. This translates into CSPRVGGGGEQFF.

The V and J genes are TRBV4-3 and TRBJ2-3; D gene ambiguous. The CDR3 contains 15 residues. The V gene lost 1 base and the J gene lost 3 bases, with 11 bases spanning the gap. Germline CDR1 LGHNA, CDR2 YSLEER. The CDR3 DNA follows: TGCGCCAGCAGCCAAGGGTCCGTAGGTACAGATACGCAGTATTTT. Encoded protein: CASSQGSVGTDTQYF.

V and J are TRBV9 and TRBJ2-1; D is unresolved. The CDR3 runs to 14 residues. CDR1 is SGDLS, CDR2 YYNGEE, per germline. Trimming removed 0 bases from V and 2 bases from J, with 6 bases in between. CDR3 sequence: CASSVAGTYNEQFF. CDR3 bases: TGTGCCAGCAGCGTAGCTGGGACCTACAATGAGCAGTTCTTC.

This clone occurred once. The chain carries TRBV4-1 and TRBJ2-1, with D perhaps matching TRBD1 (5 bases). Germline CDR1 is MGHRA and CDR2 is YSYEKL. V was cut by 0 bases and J by 4 bases, with 7 bases left in between. CDR3 length: 14 residues. In DNA form, the CDR3 reads TGCGCCAGCAGCCAAGATGGACATTACAATGAGCAGTTCTTC. Translated, it gives CASSQDGHYNEQFF.

The chain couples TRBV5-6 to TRBJ2-5; D remains ambiguous. The germline V gene encodes CDR1 SGHDT and CDR2 YYEEEE. V was cut by 1 base and J by 4 bases, with 2 bases left in between. The CDR3 length is 11 residues. CDR3 residues: CASSLRETQYF. The CDR3 nucleotides read TGTGCCAGCAGCTTGCGAGAGACCCAGTACTTC.

The chain has TRBV24-1 and TRBJ2-1; D remains unclear. Germline values: CDR1 KGHDR, CDR2 SFDVKD. The CDR3 is made up of 15 amino acids. V was shortened by 3 bases and J by 4 bases, with 12 bases between the two germline ends. CDR3 amino acids: CATSDGQRTYNEQFF. CDR3 nucleotides: TGTGCCACCAGTGATGGCCAACGAACTTACAATGAGCAGTTCTTC.

This clone showed up many times. The V and J genes are TRBV18 and TRBJ2-5, with 12 bases aligning to TRBD2. The CDR3 runs to 16 residues. With 3 bases clipped from V and 2 bases from J, the junction kept 4 bases outside the gene matches. In germline, CDR1 is KGHSH, CDR2 LQKENI. For the CDR3, the DNA is TGTGCCAGCTCACCGCGACTAGCGGGGGTACAAGAGACCCAGTACTTC. Its translation: CASSPRLAGVQETQYF.

The chain employs TRBV7-8 and TRBJ1-1; D is unclear. The CDR3 runs to 14 residues. Germline CDR1 is SGHVS and CDR2 is FQNEAQ. Trimming removed 2 bases at V and 1 base at J, with 8 bases between. The CDR3 protein is CASSLRWGNTEAFF. The DNA for the CDR3 is TGTGCCAGCAGCTTACGCTGGGGGAACACTGAAGCTTTCTTT.

This clone was seen just once. The chain carries TRBV5-5 and TRBJ2-2, with TRBD2 matching over 8 bases. The CDR3 contains 16 residues. Germline V gives CDR1 SGHKS, CDR2 YYEKEE (reference sequence). V shed 4 bases, J shed 7 bases, and the junction held 12 bases outside the gene matches. Here the CDR3 DNA reads TGTGCCAGCAGCCCATTAATGGCGGGAGGAGGCGGGGAGCTGTTTTTT. Translation: CASSPLMAGGGGELFF.